This T cell receptor beta chain was identified in a study of cytomegalovirus exposure and HLA in healthy donors. Whole-study context: Early released data comprised some 85 million unique TCRs from HLA-typed donors.

Study outcomes and limitations: There was a cluster of highly shared sequence variants that was likely a sequencing artifact. CMV serostatus alone was available as immune exposure information.

About this clone: Its antigen is undetermined. At one boundary the junction diverges from the germline segment, which might be a read error.

Donors counted as nominally healthy when sampled, yet unrecorded immune exposures were likely. Per the germline V gene, CDR1 is SSHAT and CDR2 is FNYEAQ (reference sequence). The length of the CDR3 is 13 residues. PCR used 60 Vbeta primers and 13 Jbeta primers. TCRdb keeps only in-frame clones here, not all; method: immunoSEQ multiplex PCR. Of approximately 74,000 clones detected, less than 80% appear once; the ten largest clones hold approximately 7.3%. Input material: PBMCs. The receptor comes from a woman aged 40 to 49 in good health and CMV-seronegative. The chain employs TRBV7-7 and TRBJ2-7, with TRBD1 identical over 8 bases. Here the CDR3 reads CASSFTGGYEQYF. CDR3 in DNA: TGTGCTAGCAGCTTTACAGGGGGCTACGAGCAGTACTTC.